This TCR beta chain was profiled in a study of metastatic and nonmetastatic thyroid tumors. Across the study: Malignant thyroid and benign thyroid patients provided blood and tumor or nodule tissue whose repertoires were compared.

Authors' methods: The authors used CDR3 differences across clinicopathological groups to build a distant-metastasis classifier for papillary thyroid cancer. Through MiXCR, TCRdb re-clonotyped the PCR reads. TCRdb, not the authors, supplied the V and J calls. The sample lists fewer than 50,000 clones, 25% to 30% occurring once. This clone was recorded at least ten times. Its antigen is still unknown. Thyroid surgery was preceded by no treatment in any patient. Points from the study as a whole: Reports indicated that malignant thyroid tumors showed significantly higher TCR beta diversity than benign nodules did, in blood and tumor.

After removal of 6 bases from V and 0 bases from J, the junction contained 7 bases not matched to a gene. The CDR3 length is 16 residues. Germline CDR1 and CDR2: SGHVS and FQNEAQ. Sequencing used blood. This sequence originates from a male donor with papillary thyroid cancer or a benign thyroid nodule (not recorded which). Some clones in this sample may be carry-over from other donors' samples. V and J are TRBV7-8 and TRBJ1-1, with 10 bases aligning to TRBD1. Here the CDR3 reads CASSRGQGFMNTEAFF. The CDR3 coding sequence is TGTGCCAGCAGTCGGGGACAGGGGTTCATGAACACTGAAGCTTTCTTT.